This T cell receptor (beta chain) came from a study of T cell repertoires in cytomegalovirus infection. The germline V gene encodes CDR1 SGHDT and CDR2 YYEEEE. This CDR3 has 18 amino acids. V lost 5 bases and J lost 5; bases outside the gene matches: 15. MiXCR was run by TCRdb on the reads, yielding one entry per CDR3 protein. The sample lists approximately 97,000 distinct CDR3 sequences; 15% to 20% were seen once. The gene calls are TRBV5-6 and TRBJ2-3, with 12 bases lining up with TRBD2. The source of this sequence is a human donor in good health (CMV status not recorded). Some clones in this sample may be carry-over from other donors' samples. The specimen was PBMCs. The CDR3 DNA is TGTGCCAGCAGGGGGCTTGGGGCTAGCGGGGGGGCCAAAGATACGCAGTATTTT. Translation gives CASRGLGASGGAKDTQYF.